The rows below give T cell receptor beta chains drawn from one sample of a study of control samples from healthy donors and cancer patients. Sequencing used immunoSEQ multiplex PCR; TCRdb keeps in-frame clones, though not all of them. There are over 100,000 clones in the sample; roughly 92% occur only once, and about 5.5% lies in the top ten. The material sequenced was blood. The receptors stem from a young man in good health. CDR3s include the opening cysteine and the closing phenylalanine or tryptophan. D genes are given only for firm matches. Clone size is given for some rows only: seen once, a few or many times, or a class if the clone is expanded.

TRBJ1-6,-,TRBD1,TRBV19,TGTGCCAGTAGAGGACAGGGACGTTCACCCCTCCACTTT,CASRGQGRSPLHF
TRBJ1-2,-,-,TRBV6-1,TGTGCCAGCAGTGAAAGTCCGTTAGGGGGCTACACCTTC,CASSESPLGGYTF
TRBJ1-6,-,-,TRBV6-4,TGTGCCAGCAGTGACTCGAGGGGGAGGGGTGAAAATTCACCCCTCCACTTT,CASSDSRGRGENSPLHF
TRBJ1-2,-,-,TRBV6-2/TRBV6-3,TGTGCCAGCAGTTACTCGAGAACGGGATTCCATGGCTACACCTTC,CASSYSRTGFHGYTF
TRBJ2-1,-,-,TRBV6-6,TGTGCCAGCAGTCCCAGTGTGAATGAGCAGTTCTTC,CASSPSVNEQFF
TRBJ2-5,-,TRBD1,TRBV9,TGTGCCAGCAGCGCCCATAACTTGGACAGGGGTTGGGTAGAGACCCAGTACTTC,CASSAHNLDRGWVETQYF
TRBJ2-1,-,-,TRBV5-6,TGTGCCAGCACGCGGGAATCCTCTGAGCAGTTCTTC,CASTRESSEQFF
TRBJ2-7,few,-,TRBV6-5,TGTGCCAGCGGGGGTGGCTCCTACGAGCAGTACTTC,CASGGGSYEQYF
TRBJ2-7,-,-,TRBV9,TGTGCCAGCAGCGTACACCCGCGGGCAATAGCCTACGAGCAGTACTTC,CASSVHPRAIAYEQYF
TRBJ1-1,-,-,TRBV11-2,TGTGCCAGCAGCTTAGAGGTAAACACTGAAGCTTTCTTT,CASSLEVNTEAFF
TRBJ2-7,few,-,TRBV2,TGTGCCAGCAGTGGGCCATTTGTCTACGAGCAGTACTTC,CASSGPFVYEQYF
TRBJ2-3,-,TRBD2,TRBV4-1,TGCGCCAGCAGCCAAGCCGATGGGCGCGGGGGGTACACAGATACGCAGTATTTT,CASSQADGRGGYTDTQYF
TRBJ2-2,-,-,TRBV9,TGTGCCAGCAGCGTAGCTGGAGGATCGGCAGGGGGGGAGCTGTTTTTT,CASSVAGGSAGGELFF
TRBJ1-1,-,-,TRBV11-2,TGTGCCAGCAGCTTAGGGCTCCGGGGTACTGAAGCTTTCTTT,CASSLGLRGTEAFF
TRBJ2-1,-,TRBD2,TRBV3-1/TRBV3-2,TGTGCCAGCAGCCAAGAACTAGCGGGGAGTTACAATGAGCAGTTCTTC,CASSQELAGSYNEQFF
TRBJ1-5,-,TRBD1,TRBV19,TGTGCCAGTACCCCCTGGACAGGGGACAATCAGCCCCAGCATTTT,CASTPWTGDNQPQHF
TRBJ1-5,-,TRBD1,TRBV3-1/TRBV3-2,TGTGCCAGCAGCCAACCAGGGGGAGCCCAGCATTTT,CASSQPGGAQHF
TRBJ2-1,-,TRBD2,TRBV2,TGTGCCAGCAGTGGACTAGCGGGGGGGTCCAATGAGCAGTTCTTC,CASSGLAGGSNEQFF
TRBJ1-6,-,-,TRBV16,TGTGCCAGCAGCCAACTTTTCGTTGGGGGCTCCTATAATTCACCCCTCCACTTT,CASSQLFVGGSYNSPLHF
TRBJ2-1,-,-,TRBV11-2,TGTGCCAGCAGCTTACGTGGGGGGTCCCACAATGAGCAGTTCTTC,CASSLRGGSHNEQFF
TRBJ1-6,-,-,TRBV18,TGTGCCAGCTCACCATCCCTGGGGGTTAGGAATTCACCCCTCCACTTT,CASSPSLGVRNSPLHF